Each of the 29 T cell receptor beta chains below was sequenced from the same sample in a study of T-cell reconstitution after alpha-beta-depleted transplantation in children. A TCRbeta library incorporating unique molecular identifiers was prepared. MiXCR, run by TCRdb on the PCR reads, gives a single entry per CDR3 protein. This table holds 140,000 or so distinct CDR3 sequences, 8% to 10% found once. Sequenced here: PBMCs, mostly from graft donor cells, sampled 180 days after TCRalphabeta/CD19-depleted stem cell transplant. The receptors were gathered from a female patient aged 2-15 years who had a stem cell transplant for congenital amegakaryocytic thrombocytopenia, so the T cells may come from the graft donor.

This clonotype was observed at least ten times. The J gene is TRBJ2-7, the V gene TRBV5-1; 7 bases line up with TRBD1. The ends lost 4 bases at V and 2 bases at J; junction bases unmatched: 6. Germline CDR1 is SGHRS and CDR2 is YFSETQ. The CDR3 is 14 residues long. The DNA for the CDR3 is TGCGCCAGCAGCCTCAAGGGACAGCCCTACGAGCAGTACTTC. Encoded protein: CASSLKGQPYEQYF.

This clonotype appeared many times. The chain joins TRBV20-1 to TRBJ2-7, with TRBD2 identical over 11 bases. Germline CDR1 reads DFQATT; CDR2 reads SNEGSKA (reference sequence). With V trimmed by 5 bases and J by 6 bases, 18 bases remained unmatched. The CDR3 consists of 17 residues. CDR3 loop: CSAVSGTSGRFALEQYF. The CDR3 nucleotides read TGCAGTGCTGTATCCGGGACTAGCGGTCGATTCGCCCTCGAGCAGTACTTC.

This clonotype has a count of ten or more. V and J are TRBV12-3 or TRBV12-4 and TRBJ2-7, with D possibly matching TRBD1 (5 bases). This CDR3 has 14 residues. The V end was cut by 5 bases, the J end by 1 base, with 12 bases between. CDR3 residues: CASSRTQSSYEQYF. CDR3 in DNA: TGTGCCAGCAGTAGGACACAGTCGTCCTACGAGCAGTACTTC.

This clonotype was observed at least ten times. J is TRBJ2-3 and V is TRBV25-1; 7 bases align to TRBD2. Germline V gives CDR1 MGHDK, CDR2 SYGVNS. The trim removed 4 bases at V and 3 bases at J, leaving 10 bases unmatched. The CDR3 extends over 16 amino acids. CDR3 nucleotide sequence: TGTGCCAGCAGTGCCCACTCAGCGGGGTTAACAGATACGCAGTATTTT. This translates into CASSAHSAGLTDTQYF.

This clonotype was recorded many times. The chain links TRBV7-2 to TRBJ1-4; D call uncertain. V was cut by 5 bases and J by 5 bases, with 15 bases left in between. The length of the CDR3 is 15 residues. Germline-derived CDR1 and CDR2 are SGHTA and FQGNSA. CDR3: CASSPRTSRNEKLFF. CDR3 DNA sequence: TGTGCCAGCAGCCCCCGGACGAGTAGGAATGAAAAACTGTTTTTT.

Comment on this clonotype: A read error may be the cause here, since a much bigger clone is one base away. This chain connects TRBV12-3 or TRBV12-4 to TRBJ2-6; D unclear. The V and J ends lost 6 bases and 4 bases respectively, with 16 bases between them. This CDR3 spans 16 amino acids. The CDR3 region is CASSHTLRIGANVLTF. For the CDR3, the DNA is TGTGCCAGCAGCCATACCCTCCGTATCGGGGCCAACGTCCTGACTTTC.

In its sample, this clonotype was seen many times. The chain uses TRBV20-1 and TRBJ1-2; TRBD1 aligns across 9 bases. V lost 0 bases to trimming and J lost 1 base; unmatched junction nucleotides: 3. The CDR3 runs 15 residues. CDR1 and CDR2 (germline): DFQATT, SNEGSKA (reference sequence). The CDR3 protein is CSARDRGQGNYGYTF. The CDR3 DNA follows: TGCAGTGCTAGAGATAGGGGACAGGGTAACTATGGCTACACCTTC.

This clonotype was seen many times. This sequence joins TRBV3-1 and TRBJ2-1, with D perhaps matching TRBD2 (5 bases). Trimming removed 5 bases at V and 5 bases at J, with 10 bases between. This CDR3 is built from 13 residues. Germline assignment: CDR1 LGHDT and CDR2 YNNKEL (reference sequence). Written as DNA, the CDR3 is TGTGCCAGCAGCTTCCGGGGTGACAATGAGCAGTTCTTC. Amino acid sequence: CASSFRGDNEQFF.

This clonotype was recorded at least ten times. The chain carries TRBV5-1 and TRBJ2-3; D is ambiguous. In germline, CDR1 is SGHRS, CDR2 YFSETQ. The V gene lost 0 bases and the J gene lost 2 bases, with 10 bases spanning the gap. The CDR3 sequence is 15 residues long. The CDR3 region has the DNA TGCGCCAGCAGCTTGGACCGGGTCGTCACAGATACGCAGTATTTT. Translating gives CASSLDRVVTDTQYF.

This clonotype has a count of ten or more. V and J are TRBV20-1 and TRBJ2-1, with 8 bases that match TRBD2. V dropped 0 bases and J dropped 0; count of bases not matched to a gene: 7. The CDR3 length is 17 residues. Germline values: CDR1 DFQATT, CDR2 SNEGSKA (reference sequence). CDR3 protein: CSARDSSGRASYNEQFF. CDR3 sequence (DNA): TGCAGTGCTAGAGATTCATCCGGGAGGGCCTCCTACAATGAGCAGTTCTTC.

This chain joins TRBV14 and TRBJ2-7; 7 positions agree with TRBD1. V was pared by 6 bases and J by 5 bases, with 7 bases of the junction left unmatched. This CDR3 spans 13 amino acids. From germline, CDR1 is SGHDN and CDR2 FVKESK. The CDR3 region has the DNA TGTGCCAGCAGACGACAGGGCGGGCACGAGCAGTACTTC. Protein: CASRRQGGHEQYF.

This clonotype was detected many times. The chain joins TRBV5-1 to TRBJ1-3, with D unclear. Looked up from germline, CDR1 is SGHRS and CDR2 is YFSETQ. The CDR3 is 15 residues long. V was trimmed by 0 bases and J by 0 bases, leaving 7 bases between them. CDR3 DNA sequence: TGCGCCAGCAGCTTGGATGCCGTCTCTGGAAACACCATATATTTT. Encoded protein: CASSLDAVSGNTIYF.

This chain joins TRBV7-6 and TRBJ2-1; D perhaps matches TRBD2 (6 bases). The CDR3 extends over 17 amino acids. Trimming removed 3 bases from V and 3 bases from J, with 18 bases in between. Germline V gives CDR1 SGHVS, CDR2 FNYEAQ. CDR3 DNA sequence: TGTGCCAGCAGCTTTAGGGCGGGGCCACCGCTCTACAATGAGCAGTTCTTC. It encodes CASSFRAGPPLYNEQFF.

The sample holds many counts of this clonotype. The J gene is TRBJ1-1, the V gene TRBV29-1; D remains unclear. V was cut by 7 bases and J by 1 base, with 13 bases left in between. The CDR3 has 13 residues. The germline CDR1 and CDR2 sequences are SQVTM and ANQGSEA. CDR3 coding DNA: TGCAGCGCGTACACCGCACAGAACACTGAAGCTTTCTTT. The encoded protein is CSAYTAQNTEAFF.

The rearrangement links TRBV12-3 or TRBV12-4 to TRBJ1-1; D ambiguous. V lost 2 bases and J 1 base, leaving 8 bases between the germline ends. The CDR3 length is 14 residues. The CDR3 here is CASSLSRRNTEAFF. CDR3 DNA: TGTGCCAGCAGTTTAAGCCGAAGGAACACTGAAGCTTTCTTT.

In its sample, this clonotype was seen many times. The CDR3 region is CASSLAKSKGARGYTF. The CDR3 DNA reads TGCGCCAGCAGCTTGGCCAAGAGTAAGGGGGCGAGGGGCTACACCTTC. The chain has TRBV5-1 and TRBJ1-2, with 7 bases matching TRBD1. This CDR3 has 16 amino acids. Germline CDR1 and CDR2: SGHRS and YFSETQ. The trim removed 0 bases at V and 8 bases at J, leaving 13 bases unmatched.

This clonotype has ten or more counts. The chain employs TRBV15 and TRBJ2-1; maybe TRBD2 (6 bases). The germline gives CDR1 LNHNV, CDR2 YYDKDF (reference sequence). V was pared by 5 bases and J by 7 bases, with 15 bases between. This CDR3 is built from 14 residues. CDR3 amino acids: CATSLWDFRNEQFF. Here the CDR3 DNA reads TGTGCCACCAGCTTATGGGACTTTAGGAATGAGCAGTTCTTC.

This clonotype has more than one count but fewer than ten. The chain carries TRBV18 and TRBJ2-3, with D hard to call. Germline V gene sequence: CDR1 KGHSH, CDR2 LQKENI. The germline V and J ends were trimmed by 1 base and 5 bases, with 13 bases remaining between them. The CDR3 extends over 15 amino acids. DNA of the CDR3: TGTGCCAGCTCACCACGAGGTGGAGACGTAGATACGCAGTATTTT. Protein sequence: CASSPRGGDVDTQYF. The full variable domain, in which reference TRBV18 and TRBJ2-3 provide the parts outside the CDR3, is NAGVMQNPRHLVRRRGQEARLRCSPMKGHSHVYWYRQLPEEGLKFMVYLQKENIIDESGMPKERFSAEFPKEGPSILRIQQVVRGDSAAYFCASSPRGGDVDTQYFGPGTRLTVL.

Only a few counts were recorded for this clonotype. The chain links TRBV5-1 to TRBJ2-7; D ambiguous. Deletions cut 0 bases from V and 7 bases from J, with 14 bases between. Germline V gene data show CDR1 as SGHRS and CDR2 as YFSETQ. CDR3 length equals 14 residues. CDR3 bases: TGCGCCAGCAGCTTGGAGGCCAGGTCAATAGAGCAGTACTTC. Its translation is CASSLEARSIEQYF.

In its sample, this clonotype was seen many times. J is TRBJ2-1 and V is TRBV7-2; D gene uncertain. This CDR3 contains 13 residues. Deletions cut 8 bases from V and 5 bases from J, with 13 bases between. Germline V gives CDR1 SGHTA, CDR2 FQGNSA. CDR3 bases: TGTGCCAGCGGGCTTCGGCCCGACAATGAGCAGTTCTTC. Protein: CASGLRPDNEQFF.

Turning to this clonotype: A much bigger clone sits one base away, suggesting this may be a read error. V usage is TRBV27 and J usage is TRBJ1-5, with 7 bases identical to TRBD1. Germline values: CDR1 MNHEY, CDR2 SMNVEV (reference sequence). The CDR3 is 14 residues long. CDR3 region: CASRPLTGLQPHHF. The CDR3 DNA sequence: TGTGCCAGCAGGCCCCTGACAGGGCTTCAGCCCCATCATTTT.

This clonotype was recorded a few times. CDR3 in DNA: TGTGCCAGCAGCTTTGACAGGCCGGGCGCTTTCTTT. It codes for CASSFDRPGAFF. V and J are TRBV12-3 or TRBV12-4 and TRBJ1-1; tentative D call: TRBD1 (6 bases). The CDR3 totals 12 residues. Trimming shortened V by 6 bases and J by 11 bases, and 16 bases separated the two germline ends.

This clonotype was counted many times. CDR3 coding DNA: TGTGCCAGCAGTCCCCGAGGGGGGACAGTCCTCTACAATGAGCAGTTCTTC. Amino acids: CASSPRGGTVLYNEQFF. V usage is TRBV6-5 and J usage is TRBJ2-1; weak D call: TRBD1 (7 bases). Germline-derived CDR1 and CDR2 are MNHEY and SVGAGI. This CDR3 contains 17 residues. V was shortened by 5 bases and J by 3 bases, with 20 bases between the two germline ends.

The gene calls are TRBV4-1 and TRBJ2-3, with TRBD1 identical over 7 bases. The CDR3 length is 13 residues. Germline V lookup: CDR1 MGHRA, CDR2 YSYEKL. V shed 2 bases and J 10 bases; nucleotides not matched to a gene: 6. The DNA of the CDR3 is TGCGCCAGCAGCCAAAGGACAGGACAATCGCAGTATTTT. Translating gives CASSQRTGQSQYF.

This clonotype appeared many times. The rearrangement uses TRBV4-1 and TRBJ2-1; D is possibly TRBD1 (5 bases). The CDR3 totals 12 residues. V was shortened by 0 bases and J by 13 bases, with 10 bases between the two germline ends. The V gene's germline CDR1 is MGHRA and CDR2 YSYEKL. Written as DNA, the CDR3 is TGCGCCAGCAGCCAAGATAGGGGTTATCAGTTCTTC. Protein product: CASSQDRGYQFF.

This clonotype was seen ten or more times. The rearrangement uses TRBV6-5 and TRBJ2-5, with D unresolved. This CDR3 comprises 12 residues. Germline CDR1 MNHEY, CDR2 SVGAGI. Trimming stripped 0 bases from V and 4 bases from J, with 3 bases between. The CDR3 bases are TGTGCCAGCAGTTACTCGGGAGAGACCCAGTACTTC. Translated: CASSYSGETQYF.

The chain links TRBV12-3 or TRBV12-4 to TRBJ2-7; D is perhaps TRBD2 (6 bases). CDR3 length: 16 residues. The V end lost 0 bases, the J end lost 2 bases, and 14 bases lay between the germline ends. As DNA, the CDR3 is TGTGCCAGCAGTTTAGCGCCACTATCGGGAGCCTACGAGCAGTACTTC. This gives the protein CASSLAPLSGAYEQYF.

On this clonotype itself: This clone may be a read error of a much larger clone one base away. This rearrangement joins TRBV27 to TRBJ2-7; TRBD1 aligns across 10 bases. This CDR3 is built from 17 residues. In germline, CDR1 is MNHEY, CDR2 SMNVEV (reference sequence). J was trimmed by 6 bases and V by 5 bases; bases with no gene match: 16. The CDR3 DNA is TGTGCCAGCAGTCTGTATAGTCCGGGACAGGGGTTCTGCGAGCAGTACTTC. Protein sequence: CASSLYSPGQGFCEQYF.

This clonotype appeared many times. The chain links TRBV11-2 to TRBJ1-1; possible D gene TRBD1, 5 bases. The CDR3 runs 17 residues. V dropped 1 base and J dropped 5 bases, with 20 bases sitting between them. CDR1 is SGHAT and CDR2 is FQNNGV in the germline V gene. CDR3 in DNA: TGTGCCAGCAGCTTAGTGTGGGGGGAAGGGCCGAAGACTGAAGCTTTCTTT. It specifies CASSLVWGEGPKTEAFF.